These 20 T cell receptor beta chains originate from one sample sequenced in a study of OX40 agonist ivuxolimab in advanced cancers. Clones were sequenced by immunoSEQ multiplex PCR, and TCRdb holds only the in-frame ones, with some missing. The sample lists tens of thousands of clones, 93% occurring once. Sequencing used CD4+ or CD8+ T cells sorted from blood, obtained in a trial of the OX40 agonist ivuxolimab. These receptors all stem from an adult with an advanced solid tumor such as melanoma, head and neck, liver or kidney cancer.

The chain uses TRBV10-3 and TRBJ1-1; TRBD1 matches 7 bases. This CDR3 contains 16 residues. Germline V gives CDR1 ENHRY, CDR2 SYGVKD. V shed 2 bases and J 0 bases; nucleotides not matched to a gene: 6. The CDR3 region is CAISEGDGTVNTEAFF. The CDR3 DNA reads TGTGCCATCAGTGAGGGTGACGGGACAGTGAACACTGAAGCTTTCTTT.

The sample holds a few counts of this clone. The chain joins TRBV19 to TRBJ1-1; D perhaps matches TRBD1 (5 bases). Germline V gene lookup returns CDR1 LNHDA and CDR2 SQIVND (reference sequence). Trimming stripped 7 bases from V and 4 bases from J, with 13 bases between. The CDR3 covers 13 residues. The CDR3 DNA follows: TGTGCCAGTACCGCTACAGGCTTCACTGAAGCTTTCTTT. Protein: CASTATGFTEAFF.

The CDR3 DNA reads TGCGCCAGCAGCCACCGGAGGGACAGGGAGTCGTGCGAGCAGTACTTC. Translated: CASSHRRDRESCEQYF. This chain joins TRBV4-1 and TRBJ2-7, with 9 bases fitting TRBD1. With V trimmed by 3 bases and J by 6 bases, 12 bases remained unmatched. Germline V gene sequence: CDR1 MGHRA, CDR2 YSYEKL. This CDR3 has 16 amino acids.

This clone has a handful of counts. DNA of the CDR3: TGTGCCAGCAGCACAGGGGTAGGGCAGCCCCAGCATTTT. Amino acids: CASSTGVGQPQHF. The gene calls are TRBV27 and TRBJ1-5, with TRBD1 identical over 7 bases. This CDR3 has 13 amino acids. V was pared by 6 bases and J by 7 bases, with 6 bases of the junction left unmatched. Per germline, CDR1 MNHEY and CDR2 SMNVEV (reference sequence).

The chain's CDR3 is CASSITGSFNEQFF. The CDR3 nucleotides read TGTGCCAGTAGTATCACAGGGTCTTTCAATGAGCAGTTCTTC. The chain employs TRBV19 and TRBJ2-1; the D gene is possibly TRBD1 (6 bases). Deletions cut 3 bases from V and 6 bases from J, with 12 bases between. Germline assignment: CDR1 LNHDA and CDR2 SQIVND (reference sequence). There are 14 residues in the CDR3.

The V gene is TRBV27, the J gene TRBJ2-7; no reliable D call. Germline CDR1 reads MNHEY; CDR2 reads SMNVEV (reference sequence). The CDR3 is made up of 15 amino acids. Trimming shortened V by 4 bases and J by 2 bases, and 15 bases separated the two germline ends. This CDR3 is CASSYTLDGPYEQYF. CDR3 nucleotides: TGTGCCAGCAGTTACACTTTGGACGGTCCCTACGAGCAGTACTTC.

V and J are TRBV29-1 and TRBJ1-2, with unresolved D. CDR1 and CDR2 (germline): SQVTM, ANQGSEA. CDR3 length equals 13 residues. Between the trimmed V and J ends, which lost 5 bases and 2 bases, there was a span of 12 bases. DNA of the CDR3: TGCAGCGTTCAATATCGGCTCAACTATGGCTACACCTTC. The encoded protein is CSVQYRLNYGYTF.

This chain links TRBV9 with TRBJ2-3; the match to TRBD2 covers 9 bases. This CDR3 region has 15 residues. CDR1 and CDR2 from the germline V gene are SGDLS and YYNGEE. V shed 0 bases and J 6 bases; nucleotides not matched to a gene: 5. The CDR3 sequence: CASSVVGTSLDTQYF. CDR3 sequence (DNA): TGTGCCAGCAGCGTAGTAGGGACTAGCCTTGATACGCAGTATTTT.

J is TRBJ1-1 and V is TRBV5-4, with 9 bases that match TRBD1. The J segment lost 4 bases and the V segment lost 3 bases, leaving 4 bases of the junction unmatched. The germline V gene encodes CDR1 SGHNT and CDR2 YYREEE (reference sequence). This CDR3 spans 14 amino acids. CDR3 protein: CASSSDRGGTEAFF. The DNA of the CDR3 is TGTGCCAGCAGCTCCGACAGGGGGGGCACTGAAGCTTTCTTT.

J is TRBJ1-5 and V is TRBV6-6; perhaps TRBD1 as D (6 bases). The germline gives CDR1 MNHNY, CDR2 SVGAGI (reference sequence). The V end lost 0 bases, the J end lost 4 bases, and 10 bases lay between the germline ends. This CDR3 region has 15 residues. The CDR3 DNA is TGTGCCAGCAGTTACTCAAGGGGGATAAATCAGCCCCAGCATTTT. It yields the protein CASSYSRGINQPQHF.

The rearrangement joins TRBV4-1 to TRBJ2-3; D might be TRBD2 (6 bases). Trimming cost V 0 bases and J 6 bases, with 10 bases left between them. The germline V gene encodes CDR1 MGHRA and CDR2 YSYEKL. This CDR3 contains 14 residues. The CDR3 nucleotides read TGCGCCAGCAGCCAAGAACTAGCAAGCGATACGCAGTATTTT. Protein: CASSQELASDTQYF.

This clone showed up just a few times. The chain has TRBV25-1 and TRBJ1-1, with a tentative D call TRBD1 (6 bases). Germline V gene data show CDR1 as MGHDK and CDR2 as SYGVNS. The CDR3 sequence is 15 residues long. The V gene lost 4 bases and the J gene lost 7 bases, with 19 bases spanning the gap. The CDR3 DNA sequence: TGTGCCAGCAGTGGGGTTTCAGGGGAGGGTGGTGAAGCTTTCTTT. Amino acids: CASSGVSGEGGEAFF.

This clone was seen once. The rearrangement uses TRBV4-1 and TRBJ1-1; D gene unclear. CDR1 and CDR2 from the germline V gene are MGHRA and YSYEKL. V was trimmed by 0 bases and J by 2 bases, leaving 10 bases between them. The CDR3 totals 15 residues. The CDR3 region is CASSQEWADNTEAFF. The CDR3 coding sequence is TGCGCCAGCAGCCAAGAGTGGGCGGATAACACTGAAGCTTTCTTT.

This rearrangement joins TRBV29-1 to TRBJ2-1; 7 bases are shared with TRBD1. CDR3 size: 12 residues. J was trimmed by 8 bases and V by 5 bases; bases with no gene match: 6. The germline V gene has CDR1 SQVTM and CDR2 ANQGSEA. As DNA, the CDR3 is TGCAGCGTTCCAACAGGGGATCATGAGCAGTTCTTC. As protein: CSVPTGDHEQFF.

This chain uses TRBV29-1 with TRBJ1-2; 7 nucleotides agree with TRBD1. The CDR3 loop spans 13 amino acids. J gave up 8 bases and V 3 bases, and 9 bases lay outside the gene matches. Germline assignment: CDR1 SQVTM and CDR2 ANQGSEA. The DNA of the CDR3 is TGCAGCGTTGAGTCAGACAGGGTAATAGGCTACACCTTC. Protein sequence: CSVESDRVIGYTF.

CDR3 residues: CASSPRGQNEKLFF. CDR3 nucleotide sequence: TGTGCCAGCAGTCCCCGCGGGCAGAATGAAAAACTGTTTTTT. The rearrangement uses TRBV27 and TRBJ1-4, with D unresolved. Germline values: CDR1 MNHEY, CDR2 SMNVEV (reference sequence). There are 14 residues in the CDR3. Deletions cut 5 bases from V and 5 bases from J, with 12 bases between.

The gene calls are TRBV19 and TRBJ2-5; no definite D call. Germline loops: CDR1 LNHDA, CDR2 SQIVND (reference sequence). This CDR3 spans 13 amino acids. The V end was cut by 3 bases, the J end by 5 bases, with 10 bases between. The CDR3 DNA reads TGTGCCAGTAGTATTTACATGGGGGAGACCCAGTACTTC. This translates into CASSIYMGETQYF.

The chain carries TRBV19 and TRBJ2-1, with D unresolved. The CDR3 runs 14 residues. Germline CDR1 reads LNHDA; CDR2 reads SQIVND (reference sequence). Trimming pared 1 base from V and 7 bases from J, leaving 11 bases between. CDR3 loop: CASSIAASLNEQFF. DNA for the CDR3: TGTGCCAGTAGTATAGCTGCTAGTTTAAATGAGCAGTTCTTC. The whole variable domain, remainder taken from reference TRBV19 and TRBJ2-1, is DGGITQSPKYLFRKEGQNVTLSCEQNLNHDAMYWYRQDPGQGLRLIYYSQIVNDFQKGDIAEGYSVSREKKESFPLTVTSAQKNPTAFYLCASSIAASLNEQFFGPGTRLTVL.

DNA of the CDR3: TGTGCCAGCAGCCCGACAGGGGAGAGCAATCAGCCCCAGCATTTT. Its translation: CASSPTGESNQPQHF. The rearrangement links TRBV5-5 to TRBJ1-5, with 8 bases that match TRBD1. Germline loops: CDR1 SGHKS, CDR2 YYEKEE (reference sequence). V shed 4 bases and J 1 base; nucleotides not matched to a gene: 4. There are 15 residues in the CDR3. The complete variable domain, with remaining parts taken from reference TRBV5-5 and TRBJ1-5, reads DAGVTQSPTHLIKTRGQQVTLRCSPISGHKSVSWYQQVLGQGPQFIFQYYEKEERGRGNFPDRFSARQFPNYSSELNVNALLLGDSALYLCASSPTGESNQPQHFGDGTRLSIL.

The chain uses TRBV30 and TRBJ2-7; 10 positions agree with TRBD1. CDR3 length equals 14 residues. V lost 5 bases and J lost 3; bases outside the gene matches: 7. The germline gives CDR1 GTSNPN, CDR2 SVGIG (reference sequence). DNA of the CDR3: TGTGCCTGGGTATTGAGGACAGGGGGCTACGAGCAGTACTTC. Residues: CAWVLRTGGYEQYF.